Listed below are T cell receptor beta chains from one sample, sequenced in a study of blood T cells in healthy people across ages. TCRdb re-analysed the 5' RACE reads in MiXCR, keeping a single row per CDR3 protein. The sample shows around 500,000 distinct CDR3 sequences, about 27% of them seen only once. The same sample was also used in a study of T cells of mothers and their children.

Sequences were obtained from blood. These receptors all come from a boy aged 2-15 years in good health. CDR3s include the opening cysteine and the closing phenylalanine or tryptophan. The D gene is left open where the match is weak. Only some rows state a clone size, as once, few, many or a class for expanded clones.

d_call j_call v_call clone_size cdr3_nt cdr3_aa
TRBD2 TRBJ2-2 TRBV7-8 many TGTGCCAGCAGCCCGAGGACTAGCGGGAGGGCCCTCGACACCGGGGAGCTGTTTTTT CASSPRTSGRALDTGELFF
- TRBJ2-7 TRBV20-1 - TGCAGTGCTAGAGTCGGAGTTCTTGACGAGCAGTACTTC CSARVGVLDEQYF
- TRBJ2-5 TRBV4-1 few TGCGCCAGCAGCCAAGACCCACATCCCCAAGAGACCCAGTACTTC CASSQDPHPQETQYF
- TRBJ2-1 TRBV27 many TGTGCCAGCAGTTTAGCGGGGGCGAGTAATGAGCAGTTCTTC CASSLAGASNEQFF
- TRBJ1-3 TRBV6-5 few TGTGCCAGCAGTCTGGGGTTAGGGGGAGGAAACACCATATATTTT CASSLGLGGGNTIYF
- TRBJ1-1 TRBV12-3/TRBV12-4 few TGTGCCAGCAGTTTTGGGGGGCGCCTTGGAGCTTTCTTT CASSFGGRLGAFF
- TRBJ1-4 TRBV15 - TGTGCCACCAGCGGTATTGGCAGGGGCAATGAAAAACTGTTTTTT CATSGIGRGNEKLFF
- TRBJ1-4 TRBV12-3/TRBV12-4 - TGTGCCAGCAGTCCCGTGGGAGCTGAAAAACTGTTTTTT CASSPVGAEKLFF
TRBD1 TRBJ2-3 TRBV29-1 few TGCAGCGGGACCGGGACAGGGGGCGGCACAGATACGCAGTATTTT CSGTGTGGGTDTQYF
- TRBJ1-2 TRBV12-3/TRBV12-4 - TGTGCCAGCAGTTCCGACGGGAGCCCTAACTATGGCTACACCTTC CASSSDGSPNYGYTF
TRBD2 TRBJ2-1 TRBV9 - TGTGCCAGCAGCGAGAGAACCCCGGGACTAGCGCTCAATGAGCAGTTCTTC CASSERTPGLALNEQFF
- TRBJ2-5 TRBV7-9 - TGTGCCAGCAGCTTACTAGCTCAGGAGCAGTACTTC CASSLLAQEQYF
TRBD2 TRBJ2-1 TRBV6-5 few TGTGCCAGCAGTTACCGAACGGGAGGGCTGTTCTTC CASSYRTGGLFF
TRBD2 TRBJ2-7 TRBV20-1 - TGCAGTGCTAGAGCTACCTCAGGGACTAGCGGGAGCTTGGAGCAGTACTTC CSARATSGTSGSLEQYF
TRBD2 TRBJ2-5 TRBV11-2 - TGTGCCAGCAGCTTAGAACTAGCGGGGGCCGAGACCCAGTACTTC CASSLELAGAETQYF
- TRBJ1-4 TRBV5-6 few TGTGCCAGCAGCTTTAGAAGTCCCGCAACTAATGAAAAACTGTTTTTT CASSFRSPATNEKLFF
TRBD2 TRBJ2-3 TRBV3-1 few TGTGCCAGCAGCCAGGTAGCGGGGGGTCTTGGATCAGATACGCAGTATTTT CASSQVAGGLGSDTQYF
- TRBJ2-5 TRBV9 - TGTGCCAGCAGCGAGGGGATCTCTCAAGAGACCCAGTACTTC CASSEGISQETQYF
TRBD1 TRBJ2-5 TRBV7-9 - TGTGCCAGCAGCTTGACAGGGCTCCAAGAGACCCAGTACTTC CASSLTGLQETQYF